This TCR beta chain was sequenced during a study of OX40 agonist ivuxolimab in advanced cancers. Study-level information: The mean age was approximately 60 years, ranging from 23 to 79, with around four fifths of participants male.

CDR1 is LNHDA and CDR2 is SQIVND in the germline V gene (reference sequence). The trim removed 0 bases at V and 0 bases at J, leaving 1 base unmatched. The CDR3 length is 16 residues. Sequencing used immunoSEQ multiplex PCR; TCRdb keeps in-frame clones, though not all of them. The sample lists 36,000 or so clones; about 87% were seen once. Of note for this clone: What it binds is not known.

Findings of the study overall: Partial responders treated at 0.1-3.0 mg/kg exhibited clonal expansion among the lowest measured.

The sequence was obtained from an adult with an advanced solid tumor such as melanoma, head and neck, liver or kidney cancer. V and J are TRBV19 and TRBJ2-1; TRBD2 aligns across 8 bases. This specimen was CD4+ or CD8+ T cells sorted from blood, taken in a trial of the OX40 agonist ivuxolimab. CDR3 sequence reads: CASSIDREGSYNEQFF. DNA of the CDR3: TGTGCCAGTAGTATAGATCGGGAGGGCTCCTACAATGAGCAGTTCTTC.